This T cell receptor beta chain was captured in a study of beta chain features in type 1 diabetes. Study results and caveats: High-TCR-expressing cells could be over-represented by cDNA sequencing. Patients' naive, central memory and Treg TCRB repertoires seemed closer to one another than those of healthy donors.

In regard to this clone: What it binds is unknown.

Isolated RNA was reverse transcribed in full, so expressed TCRB transcripts were sequenced. Samples of naive, central memory and regulatory T cells yielded a mean of about 3.9 million reads. Clones were sequenced by immunoSEQ multiplex PCR, and TCRdb holds only the in-frame ones, with some missing. Of around 300,000 clones listed, roughly 8% are singletons. Germline values: CDR1 GTSNPN, CDR2 SVGIG (reference sequence). V lost 1 base and J lost 7, with 13 bases in between. This CDR3 region has 13 residues. The V call is TRBV30, the J call TRBJ1-2; a possible D gene is TRBD1 (5 bases). Sequencing was performed on central memory CD4+ T cells from blood. This TCR derives from a woman aged 18-30 years in good health. The CDR3 region is CAWSGQGLVGYTF. In DNA form, the CDR3 reads TGTGCCTGGAGTGGCCAGGGTTTGGTTGGCTACACCTTC. The whole variable domain, filled in from reference TRBV30 and TRBJ1-2, reads SQTIHQWPATLVQPVGSPLSLECTVEGTSNPNLYWYRQAAGRGLQLLFYSVGIGQISSEVPQNLSASRPQDRQFILSSKKLLLSDSGFYLCAWSGQGLVGYTFGSGTRLTVV.